The 5 T cell receptor beta chains below come from one sample, sequenced in a study of blood T cell repertoires in COVID-19. This table comes from immunoSEQ multiplex PCR, and its TCRdb copy is limited to in-frame clones, with some not included. This sample has approximately 180,000 clones; 80% to 90% occur once, and the top ten carry roughly 1.5%. Source material: peripheral blood. The receptors originated from a woman aged 45-59 years with acute or convalescent COVID-19.

The rearrangement joins TRBV5-8 to TRBJ1-2; no firm D call. This CDR3 has 15 residues. Trimming took off 1 base at V and 5 bases at J, with 15 bases between the two ends. CDR1 is SGHTS, CDR2 YDEGEE, per germline. For the CDR3, the DNA is TGTGCCAGCAGCTTGTTTGTGTGGTCGAGGTATGGCTACACCTTC. It translates to CASSLFVWSRYGYTF.

The chain employs TRBV2 and TRBJ2-5, with 7 bases that match TRBD2. V lost 1 base, J lost 5 bases, and 4 bases stayed unmatched. The CDR3 loop spans 14 amino acids. Germline assignment: CDR1 SNHLY and CDR2 FYNNEI. The CDR3 nucleotides are TGTGCCAGCAGTGAAGGACTAGCAGGGGAGACCCAGTACTTC. Amino acids: CASSEGLAGETQYF.

The gene calls are TRBV27 and TRBJ1-1, with 7 bases lining up with TRBD1. The length of the CDR3 is 14 residues. J gave up 8 bases and V 6 bases, and 12 bases lay outside the gene matches. Germline CDR1 MNHEY, CDR2 SMNVEV (reference sequence). The CDR3 sequence is CASSKNRGLEEAFF. CDR3 DNA sequence: TGTGCCAGCAGCAAGAACAGGGGTTTAGAGGAAGCTTTCTTT.

This clone was counted only a few times. The rearrangement uses TRBV5-1 and TRBJ2-2, with 9 bases that match TRBD2. The CDR3 is made up of 17 amino acids. Germline values: CDR1 SGHRS, CDR2 YFSETQ. After removal of 0 bases from V and 2 bases from J, the junction contained 5 bases not matched to a gene. The DNA of the CDR3 is TGCGCCAGCAGCTTGGCCCTAGCGGGGCTCAACACCGGGGAGCTGTTTTTT. It encodes CASSLALAGLNTGELFF.

V is TRBV30 and J is TRBJ1-1, with unresolved D. Germline V gene lookup returns CDR1 GTSNPN and CDR2 SVGIG (reference sequence). V was shortened by 8 bases and J by 6 bases, with 13 bases between the two germline ends. The CDR3 is 11 residues long. CDR3 protein: CAHLIGAEAFF. CDR3 DNA: TGTGCCCATTTAATTGGAGCTGAAGCTTTCTTT.